A selection of T cell receptor beta chains follows, all from one sample in a study of molecular identifiers for immune sequencing clone quantification. TCRdb ran MiXCR on the PCR reads and lists one entry per CDR3 protein. This table has hundreds of thousands of distinct CDR3 sequences, roughly 23% appearing once. The source material was naive CD8+ T cells from blood, with Jurkat cell RNA spiked in. These receptors all stem from a human donor in good health. Some libraries in this study had Jurkat cell RNA spiked in. Each CDR3 is given with its conserved first and last residue. A D gene is named only where the DNA matches it firmly. A row's size may be missing; if present it is once, few, many or a size class.

clone_size	j_call	d_call	v_call	cdr3_nt	cdr3_aa
few	TRBJ2-7	.	TRBV27	TGTGCCAGCAGTACGTACAGGGGAGGCTACGAGCAGTACTTC	CASSTYRGGYEQYF
many	TRBJ1-1	.	TRBV4-3	TGCGCCAGCAGCCAAGATTCGACAGGAATAAACACTGAAGCTTTCTTT	CASSQDSTGINTEAFF
few	TRBJ2-1	TRBD2	TRBV20-1	TGCAGTACCGGTGGACTAGTCAATGAGCAGTTCTTC	CSTGGLVNEQFF
many	TRBJ1-1	TRBD1	TRBV6-2/TRBV6-3	TGTGCCAGCAGAGGAGCGGGACAGGGAGCGGGTAACACTGAAGCTTTCTTT	CASRGAGQGAGNTEAFF
.	TRBJ2-7	.	TRBV27	TGTGCCAGCAGTTTATCGGGCTTGACAGCCACCTACGAGCAGTACTTC	CASSLSGLTATYEQYF
many	TRBJ1-1	.	TRBV7-9	TGTGCCAGCAGCCCATTAGCGAACACTGAAGCTTTCTTT	CASSPLANTEAFF
many	TRBJ1-4	.	TRBV6-5	TGTGCCAGCAGTCCGCCGGAGGCAACTAATGAAAAACTGTTTTTT	CASSPPEATNEKLFF
few	TRBJ2-1	TRBD2	TRBV27	TGTGCCAGCAGCCAAATACTAGCGGGAGCCTACAATGAGCAGTTCTTC	CASSQILAGAYNEQFF
many	TRBJ2-3	.	TRBV6-1	TGTGCCAGCAGTGAGTTCGTGCAGGGCAGCACAGATACGCAGTATTTT	CASSEFVQGSTDTQYF
few	TRBJ2-7	.	TRBV12-3/TRBV12-4	TGTGCCAGCAGTTTGGGCGGGGAAACCTACGAGCAGTACTTC	CASSLGGETYEQYF
few	TRBJ2-7	.	TRBV30	TGTGCCTGGAGTCCAGGACAAGAGCAGTACTTC	CAWSPGQEQYF
few	TRBJ2-1	TRBD1	TRBV28	TGTGCCAGCAGCCTATTGACAGGGGACAATGAGCAGTTCTTC	CASSLLTGDNEQFF
many	TRBJ1-5	.	TRBV19	TGTGCCAGTAGTCCCTTCGAGGACACACAAAGCAATCAGCCCCAGCATTTT	CASSPFEDTQSNQPQHF
few	TRBJ2-5	.	TRBV7-9	TGTGCCAGCAGCCAAAGCGACGCCTCCGAGACCCAGTACTTC	CASSQSDASETQYF
many	TRBJ2-6	TRBD2	TRBV19	TGTGCCAGTAGATGGACTAGCGGGGGGGCCTCCGGGGCCAACGTCCTGACTTTC	CASRWTSGGASGANVLTF
.	TRBJ2-2	.	TRBV6-2/TRBV6-3	TGTGCCAGCAGGGACGGACCCTCGAGCACCGGGGAGCTGTTTTTT	CASRDGPSSTGELFF
many	TRBJ1-2	.	TRBV4-1	TGCGCCAGCAGCCAAGATCAAAAGGGAAGAAACTATGGCTACACCTTC	CASSQDQKGRNYGYTF
.	TRBJ2-3	TRBD2	TRBV3-1	TGTGCCAGCAGCCAAGAGGCTAGCGGGGAGGTTACCTTCGACACAGATACGCAGTATTTT	CASSQEASGEVTFDTDTQYF